This TCR beta chain was recovered during a study of shared clonotypes between healthy human individuals. Whole-study results and caveats: Large depth notwithstanding, sorted-subset sequencing proved incomplete by rarefaction. As a rule, naive subsets had a larger estimated richness than memory subsets.

The assay was immunoSEQ multiplex PCR, and TCRdb's table has in-frame clones only and misses some. The repertoire holds under 600,000 clones, 95% to 98% seen once, with approximately 0.057% in the top ten. Per the germline V gene, CDR1 is MNHEY and CDR2 is SMNVEV (reference sequence). Trimming removed 5 bases from V and 5 bases from J; junction bases left unmatched: 16. This CDR3 has 18 amino acids. In its sample, this clone was seen once. Its antigen is as yet unknown. The clonotype was recovered from a woman under 40 in good health. The material sequenced was naive CD4+ T cells sorted from blood. Regarding subset: CD45RA+ positively selected. This chain links TRBV27 with TRBJ2-3; 10 bases line up with TRBD2. The CDR3 sequence: CASSPAPGLAGAQDTQYF. CDR3 bases: TGTGCCAGCAGTCCCGCCCCGGGGCTAGCGGGGGCTCAAGATACGCAGTATTTT.